The sample holds many counts of the clone carrying this T cell receptor (beta chain). V lost 0 bases to trimming and J lost 6 bases, with 6 bases between them. There are 13 residues in the CDR3. Germline V CDR1 and CDR2: MNHNY, SVGAGI (reference sequence). This entry is derived from a study of patients and donors after allogeneic stem cell transplantation. Each CDR3 protein gets one entry after TCRdb re-called the RT-PCR reads with MiXCR. The sample includes approximately 430,000 distinct CDR3 sequences, more than 15% seen only once; the top ten take about 7%. This clonotype originated in a human donor who was either an allogeneic HSCT recipient or a stem cell or donor lymphocyte infusion donor (not recorded which). It is not recorded whose cells these are; they may come from a transplant donor. Material: blood, either unsorted or a sorted T cell fraction (not recorded which). This chain uses TRBV6-6 with TRBJ2-1; D call uncertain. DNA for the CDR3: TGTGCCAGCAGTTACTCCTCAGGCAATGAGCAGTTCTTC. Its protein is CASSYSSGNEQFF.